This T cell receptor beta chain was captured in a study of CD8 T cells in Susac syndrome. From blood CD8+ and CD4+ T cells, TCR beta sequences were generated. Matched for age and sex, the controls were healthy donors. TEMRA cells were enriched by FACS, and CD4+ and CD8+ T cells were negatively isolated. RNA was extracted with the RNeasy kit, and a quantity of roughly 0.5 to 1 ug was reverse transcribed using random hexamers. The amplification used immunoSEQ multiplex PCR on TCR beta CDR3; it spanned 54 Vbeta and 13 Jbeta. Via MiXCR, TCRdb re-called the immunoSEQ multiplex PCR reads, giving one row per CDR3 protein. Of more than 85,000 distinct CDR3 sequences listed, roughly 95% are singletons. Germline V CDR1 and CDR2: LGHDT, YNNKEL (reference sequence). V lost 4 bases and J 2 bases, leaving 10 bases between the germline ends. This CDR3 spans 14 amino acids.

Sequences were obtained from CD4+ T cells from PBMCs. The clonotype was recovered from a human donor in good health. V and J are TRBV3-1 and TRBJ2-3, with D unclear. The CDR3 nucleotides read TGTGCCAGCAGCCCCCAAGGGTTCACAGATACGCAGTATTTT. Its translation: CASSPQGFTDTQYF.